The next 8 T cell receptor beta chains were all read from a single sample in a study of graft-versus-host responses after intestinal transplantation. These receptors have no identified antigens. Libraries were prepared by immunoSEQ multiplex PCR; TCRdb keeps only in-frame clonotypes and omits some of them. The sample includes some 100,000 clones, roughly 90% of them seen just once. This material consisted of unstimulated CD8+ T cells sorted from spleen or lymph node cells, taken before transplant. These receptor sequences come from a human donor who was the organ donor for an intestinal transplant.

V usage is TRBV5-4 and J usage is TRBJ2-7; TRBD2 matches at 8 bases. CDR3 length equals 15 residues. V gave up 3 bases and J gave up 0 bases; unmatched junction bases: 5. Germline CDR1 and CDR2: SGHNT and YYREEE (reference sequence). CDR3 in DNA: TGTGCCAGCAGCTACTTAGCGGGAAGCTCCTACGAGCAGTACTTC. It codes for CASSYLAGSSYEQYF.

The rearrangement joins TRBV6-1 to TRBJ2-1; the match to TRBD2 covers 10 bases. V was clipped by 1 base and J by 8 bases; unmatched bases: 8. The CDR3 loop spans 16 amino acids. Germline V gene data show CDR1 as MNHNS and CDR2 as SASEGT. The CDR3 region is CASSEDASGSIYEQFF. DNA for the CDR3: TGTGCCAGCAGTGAAGACGCTAGCGGGAGTATCTATGAGCAGTTCTTC.

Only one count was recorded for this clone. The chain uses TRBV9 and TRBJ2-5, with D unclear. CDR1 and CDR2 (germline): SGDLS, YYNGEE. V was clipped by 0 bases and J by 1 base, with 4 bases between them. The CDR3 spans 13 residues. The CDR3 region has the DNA TGTGCCAGCAGCGTAGACACCCAAGAGACCCAGTACTTC. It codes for CASSVDTQETQYF.

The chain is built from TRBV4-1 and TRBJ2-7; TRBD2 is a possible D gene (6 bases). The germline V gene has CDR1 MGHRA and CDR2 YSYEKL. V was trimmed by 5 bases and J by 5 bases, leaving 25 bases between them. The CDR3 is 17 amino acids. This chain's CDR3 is CASSVQENGGGSDEQYF. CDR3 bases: TGCGCCAGCAGCGTCCAGGAGAATGGGGGAGGATCGGACGAGCAGTACTTC.

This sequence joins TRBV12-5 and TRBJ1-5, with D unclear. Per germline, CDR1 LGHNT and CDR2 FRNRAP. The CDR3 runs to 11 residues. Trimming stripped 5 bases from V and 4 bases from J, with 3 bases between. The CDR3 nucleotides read TGTGCTAGTGGTCTAAATCAGCCCCAGCATTTT. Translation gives CASGLNQPQHF.

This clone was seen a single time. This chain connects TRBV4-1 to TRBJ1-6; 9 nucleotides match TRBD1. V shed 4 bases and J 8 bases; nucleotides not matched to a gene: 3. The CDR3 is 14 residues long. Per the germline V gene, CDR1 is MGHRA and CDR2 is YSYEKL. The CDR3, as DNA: TGCGCCAGCAGCCCGGGACAGGGCTATTCACCCCTCCACTTT. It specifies CASSPGQGYSPLHF.

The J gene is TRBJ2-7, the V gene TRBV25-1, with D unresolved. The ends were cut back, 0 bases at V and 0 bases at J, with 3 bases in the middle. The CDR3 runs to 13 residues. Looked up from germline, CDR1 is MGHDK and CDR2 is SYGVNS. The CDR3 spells CASSEYSSYEQYF. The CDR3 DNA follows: TGTGCCAGCAGTGAATACAGCTCCTACGAGCAGTACTTC.

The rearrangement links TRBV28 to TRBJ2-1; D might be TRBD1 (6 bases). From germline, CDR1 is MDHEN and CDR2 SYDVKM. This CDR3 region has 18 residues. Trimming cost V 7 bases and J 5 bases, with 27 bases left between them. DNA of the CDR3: TGTGCCAGCACCTCGCTCGCCAGCTTTACCCGGACAGACAATGAGCAGTTCTTC. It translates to CASTSLASFTRTDNEQFF.